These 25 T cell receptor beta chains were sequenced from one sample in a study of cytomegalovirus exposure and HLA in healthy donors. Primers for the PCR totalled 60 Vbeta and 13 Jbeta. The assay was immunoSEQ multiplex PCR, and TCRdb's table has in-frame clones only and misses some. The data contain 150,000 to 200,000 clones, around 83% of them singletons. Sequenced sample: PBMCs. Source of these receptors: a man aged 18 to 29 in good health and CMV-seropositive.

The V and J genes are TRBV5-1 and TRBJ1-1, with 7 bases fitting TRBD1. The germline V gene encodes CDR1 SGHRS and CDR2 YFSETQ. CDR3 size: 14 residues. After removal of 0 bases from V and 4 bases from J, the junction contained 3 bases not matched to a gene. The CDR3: CASSLDPGGTEAFF. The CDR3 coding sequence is TGCGCCAGCAGCTTGGATCCAGGGGGCACTGAAGCTTTCTTT.

Here the CDR3 DNA reads TGTGCCAGCAATCCTAGAGGGAATAATGAAAAACTGTTTTTT. Protein: CASNPRGNNEKLFF. The rearrangement joins TRBV2 to TRBJ1-4; D unclear. This CDR3 has 14 amino acids. Per the germline V gene, CDR1 is SNHLY and CDR2 is FYNNEI. V lost 7 bases and J lost 4, with 13 bases in between. The entire variable domain, with the rest obtained from reference TRBV2 and TRBJ1-4, is as follows: EPEVTQTPSHQVTQMGQEVILRCVPISNHLYFYWYRQILGQKVEFLVSFYNNEISEKSEIFDDQFSVERPDGSNFTLKIRSTKLEDSAMYFCASNPRGNNEKLFFGSGTQLSVL.

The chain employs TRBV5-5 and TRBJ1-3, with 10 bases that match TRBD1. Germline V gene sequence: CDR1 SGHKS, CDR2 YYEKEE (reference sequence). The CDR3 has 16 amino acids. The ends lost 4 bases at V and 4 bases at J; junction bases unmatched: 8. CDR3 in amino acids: CASSRTGTGEGNTIYF. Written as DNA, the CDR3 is TGTGCCAGCAGCCGAACCGGGACAGGGGAAGGAAACACCATATATTTT.

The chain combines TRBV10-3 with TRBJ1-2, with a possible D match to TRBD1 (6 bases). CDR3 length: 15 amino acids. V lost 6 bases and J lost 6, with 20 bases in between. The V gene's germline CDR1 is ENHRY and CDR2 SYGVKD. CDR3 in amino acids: CAISLGQGSKDGYTF. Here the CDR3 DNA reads TGTGCCATCAGCCTGGGTCAGGGGAGTAAAGATGGCTACACCTTC.

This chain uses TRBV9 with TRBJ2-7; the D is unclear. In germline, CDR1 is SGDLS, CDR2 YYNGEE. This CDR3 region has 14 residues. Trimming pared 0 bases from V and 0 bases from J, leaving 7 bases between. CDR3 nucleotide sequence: TGTGCCAGCAGCGTAGCTAGTGCCTCCTACGAGCAGTACTTC. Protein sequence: CASSVASASYEQYF.

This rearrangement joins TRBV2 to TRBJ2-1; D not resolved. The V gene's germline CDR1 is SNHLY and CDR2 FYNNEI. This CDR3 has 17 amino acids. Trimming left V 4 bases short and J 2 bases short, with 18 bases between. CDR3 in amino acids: CASSALGTSRTYNEQFF. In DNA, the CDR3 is TGTGCCAGCAGTGCCCTCGGCACTTCCAGGACCTACAATGAGCAGTTCTTC.

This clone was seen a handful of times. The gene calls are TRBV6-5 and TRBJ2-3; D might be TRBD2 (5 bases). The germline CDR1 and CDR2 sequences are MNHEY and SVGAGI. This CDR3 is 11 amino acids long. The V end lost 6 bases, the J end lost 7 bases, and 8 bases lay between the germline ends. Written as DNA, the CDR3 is TGTGCCAGCAGGGACTTTTATACGCAGTATTTT. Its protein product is CASRDFYTQYF.

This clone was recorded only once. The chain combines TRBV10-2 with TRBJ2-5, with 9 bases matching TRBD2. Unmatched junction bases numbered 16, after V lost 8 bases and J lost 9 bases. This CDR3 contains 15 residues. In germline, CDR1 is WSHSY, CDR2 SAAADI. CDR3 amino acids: CASRESGGQGGAQYF. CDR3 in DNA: TGCGCCAGCCGGGAGAGCGGGGGGCAGGGCGGGGCCCAGTACTTC.

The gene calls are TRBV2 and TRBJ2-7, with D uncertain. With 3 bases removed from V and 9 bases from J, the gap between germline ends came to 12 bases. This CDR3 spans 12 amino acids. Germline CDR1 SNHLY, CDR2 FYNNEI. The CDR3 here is CASSESEFGQYF. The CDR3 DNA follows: TGTGCCAGCAGTGAGTCGGAGTTCGGGCAGTACTTC.

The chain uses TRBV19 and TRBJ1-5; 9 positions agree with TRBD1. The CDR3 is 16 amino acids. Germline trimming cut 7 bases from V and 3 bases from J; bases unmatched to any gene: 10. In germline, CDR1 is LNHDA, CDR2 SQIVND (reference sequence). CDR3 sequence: CASKGLRTGDNQPQHF. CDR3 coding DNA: TGTGCCAGTAAGGGTTTGAGGACAGGGGACAATCAGCCCCAGCATTTT.

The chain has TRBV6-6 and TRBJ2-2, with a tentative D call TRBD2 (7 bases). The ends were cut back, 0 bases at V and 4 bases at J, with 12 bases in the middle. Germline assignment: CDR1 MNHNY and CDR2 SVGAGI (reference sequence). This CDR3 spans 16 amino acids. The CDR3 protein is CASSYSSGGGTGELFF. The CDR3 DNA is TGTGCCAGCAGTTACTCGTCGGGGGGCGGCACCGGGGAGCTGTTTTTT.

The DNA of the CDR3 is TGCGCCAGCAGCTCCGACCCACCCGAGTACAGGGTCCCCGCGAACATTTATGGCTACACCTTC. Translation: CASSSDPPEYRVPANIYGYTF. The rearrangement joins TRBV5-1 to TRBJ1-2, with D maybe TRBD1 (6 bases). The V end was cut by 3 bases, the J end by 5 bases, with 35 bases between. The length of the CDR3 is 21 residues. Germline V gene lookup returns CDR1 SGHRS and CDR2 YFSETQ.

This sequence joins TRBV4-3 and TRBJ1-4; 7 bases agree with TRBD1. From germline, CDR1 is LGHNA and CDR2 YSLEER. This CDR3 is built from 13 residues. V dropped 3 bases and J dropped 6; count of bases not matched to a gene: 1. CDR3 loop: CASSQGTDEKLFF. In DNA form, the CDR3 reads TGCGCCAGCAGCCAGGGGACAGATGAAAAACTGTTTTTT.

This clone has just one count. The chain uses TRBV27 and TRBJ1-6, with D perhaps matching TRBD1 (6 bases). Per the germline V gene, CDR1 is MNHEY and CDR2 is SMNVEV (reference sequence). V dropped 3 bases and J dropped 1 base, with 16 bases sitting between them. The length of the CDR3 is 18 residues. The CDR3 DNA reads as TGTGCCAGCAGTTTTTGGGACACAGGAAAATCCTATAATTCACCCCTCCACTTT. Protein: CASSFWDTGKSYNSPLHF.

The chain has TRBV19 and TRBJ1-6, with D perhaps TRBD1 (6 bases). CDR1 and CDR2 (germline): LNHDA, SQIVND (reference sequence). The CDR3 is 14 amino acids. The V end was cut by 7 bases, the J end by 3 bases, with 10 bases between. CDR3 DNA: TGTGCCAGTAAGCCGGGACACTATAATTCACCCCTCCACTTT. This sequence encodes CASKPGHYNSPLHF.

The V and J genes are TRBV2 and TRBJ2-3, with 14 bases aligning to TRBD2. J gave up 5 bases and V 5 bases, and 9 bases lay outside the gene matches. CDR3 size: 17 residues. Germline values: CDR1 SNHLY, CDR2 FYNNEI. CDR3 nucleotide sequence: TGTGCCAGCAGTCCTCAGACTAGCGGGGGGGCAGGAGATACGCAGTATTTT. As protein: CASSPQTSGGAGDTQYF. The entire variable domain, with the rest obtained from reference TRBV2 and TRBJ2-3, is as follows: EPEVTQTPSHQVTQMGQEVILRCVPISNHLYFYWYRQILGQKVEFLVSFYNNEISEKSEIFDDQFSVERPDGSNFTLKIRSTKLEDSAMYFCASSPQTSGGAGDTQYFGPGTRLTVL.

CDR3 in DNA: TGTGCCAGCAGTGAATGGGCGTCTAGCGGTGCCTACGAGCAGTACTTC. Residues: CASSEWASSGAYEQYF. The chain carries TRBV6-1 and TRBJ2-7; 7 bases map to TRBD2. After removal of 2 bases from V and 2 bases from J, the junction contained 9 bases not matched to a gene. Germline lookup yields CDR1 MNHNS and CDR2 SASEGT. The CDR3 is made up of 16 amino acids.

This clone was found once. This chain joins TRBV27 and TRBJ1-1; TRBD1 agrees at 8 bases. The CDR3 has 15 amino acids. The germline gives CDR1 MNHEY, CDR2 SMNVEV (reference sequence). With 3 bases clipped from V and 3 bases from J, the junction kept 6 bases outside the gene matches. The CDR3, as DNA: TGTGCCAGCAGTTTTGGTCAGGGGGCTGACACTGAAGCTTTCTTT. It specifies CASSFGQGADTEAFF.

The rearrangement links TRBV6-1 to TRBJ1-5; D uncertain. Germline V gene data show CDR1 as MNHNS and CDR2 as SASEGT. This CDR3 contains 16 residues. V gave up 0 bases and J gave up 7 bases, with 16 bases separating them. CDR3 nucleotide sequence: TGTGCCAGCAGTGAAGCGCCAACATTAAATCTGCAGCCCCAGCATTTT. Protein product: CASSEAPTLNLQPQHF.

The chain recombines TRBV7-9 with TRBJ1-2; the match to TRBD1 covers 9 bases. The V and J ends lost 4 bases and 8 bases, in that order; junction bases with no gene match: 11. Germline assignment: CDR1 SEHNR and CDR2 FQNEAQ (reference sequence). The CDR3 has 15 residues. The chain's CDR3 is CASSSKGDRVEGYTF. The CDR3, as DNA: TGTGCCAGCAGCTCTAAGGGGGACAGGGTAGAAGGCTACACCTTC. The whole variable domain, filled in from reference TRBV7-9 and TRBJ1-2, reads DTGVSQNPRHKITKRGQNVTFRCDPISEHNRLYWYRQTLGQGPEFLTYFQNEAQLEKSRLLSDRFSAERPKGSFSTLEIQRTEQGDSAMYLCASSSKGDRVEGYTFGSGTRLTVV.

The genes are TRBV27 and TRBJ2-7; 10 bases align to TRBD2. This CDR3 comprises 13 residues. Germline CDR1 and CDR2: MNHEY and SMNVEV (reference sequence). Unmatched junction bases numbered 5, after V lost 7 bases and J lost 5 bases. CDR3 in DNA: TGTGCCAGCACCGGGACTAGCGTGAACGAGCAGTACTTC. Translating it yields CASTGTSVNEQYF.

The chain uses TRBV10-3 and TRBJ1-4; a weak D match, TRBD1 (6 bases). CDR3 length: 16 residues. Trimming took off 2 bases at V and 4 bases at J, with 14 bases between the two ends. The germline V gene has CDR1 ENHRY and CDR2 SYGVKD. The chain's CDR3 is CAISETRGAVNEKLFF. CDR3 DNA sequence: TGTGCCATCAGTGAGACACGGGGGGCGGTTAATGAAAAACTGTTTTTT.

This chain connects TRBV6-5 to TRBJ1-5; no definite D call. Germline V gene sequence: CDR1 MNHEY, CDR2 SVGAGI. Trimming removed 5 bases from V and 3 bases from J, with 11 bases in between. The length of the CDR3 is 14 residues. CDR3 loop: CASSKNTINQPQHF. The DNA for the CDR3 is TGTGCCAGCAGTAAGAACACAATCAATCAGCCCCAGCATTTT.

DNA of the CDR3: TGTGCTAGTGGTGAGGGACTCATCAATGAGCAGTTCTTC. It yields the protein CASGEGLINEQFF. The chain joins TRBV12-5 to TRBJ2-1; weak D call: TRBD2 (6 bases). Germline CDR1 reads LGHNT; CDR2 reads FRNRAP. The CDR3 has 13 residues. Trimming left V 5 bases short and J 6 bases short, with 11 bases between.

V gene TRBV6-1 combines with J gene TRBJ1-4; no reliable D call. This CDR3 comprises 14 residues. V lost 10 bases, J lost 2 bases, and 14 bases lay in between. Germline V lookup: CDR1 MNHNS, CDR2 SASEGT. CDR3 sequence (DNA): TGTGCCACCATCCTCAGGCCGACTAATGAAAAACTGTTTTTT. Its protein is CATILRPTNEKLFF.